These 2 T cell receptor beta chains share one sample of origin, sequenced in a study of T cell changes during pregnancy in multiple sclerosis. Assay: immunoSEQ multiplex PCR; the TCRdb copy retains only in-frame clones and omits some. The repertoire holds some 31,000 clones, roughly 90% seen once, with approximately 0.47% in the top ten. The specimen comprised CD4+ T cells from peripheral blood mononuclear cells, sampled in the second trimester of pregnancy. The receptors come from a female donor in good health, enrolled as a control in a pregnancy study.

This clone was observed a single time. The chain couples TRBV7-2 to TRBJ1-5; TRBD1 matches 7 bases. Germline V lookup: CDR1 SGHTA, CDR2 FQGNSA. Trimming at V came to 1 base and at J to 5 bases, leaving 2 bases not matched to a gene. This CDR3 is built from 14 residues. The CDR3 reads CASSLGTGDQPQHF. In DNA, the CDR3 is TGTGCCAGCAGCTTAGGTACAGGGGATCAGCCCCAGCATTTT.

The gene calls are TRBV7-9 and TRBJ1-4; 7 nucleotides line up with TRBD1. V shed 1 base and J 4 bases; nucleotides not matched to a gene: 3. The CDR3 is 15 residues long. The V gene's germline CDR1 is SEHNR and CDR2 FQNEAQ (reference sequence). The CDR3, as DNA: TGTGCCAGCAGCTTAGACAGGGGAAGTAATGAAAAACTGTTTTTT. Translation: CASSLDRGSNEKLFF. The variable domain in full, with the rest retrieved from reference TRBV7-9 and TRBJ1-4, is DTGVSQNPRHKITKRGQNVTFRCDPISEHNRLYWYRQTLGQGPEFLTYFQNEAQLEKSRLLSDRFSAERPKGSFSTLEIQRTEQGDSAMYLCASSLDRGSNEKLFFGSGTQLSVL.